These 4 T cell receptor beta chains were all obtained from the same sample, sequenced in a study of blood T cell repertoires in COVID-19. The assay was immunoSEQ multiplex PCR, and TCRdb's table has in-frame clones only and misses some. This sample has 200,000 to 250,000 clones, with around 86% found just once. Specimen: peripheral blood. These receptors all stem from a man aged 50 to 60 with acute or convalescent COVID-19.

The V gene is TRBV18, the J gene TRBJ2-5, with D tentatively TRBD2 (6 bases). Germline values: CDR1 KGHSH, CDR2 LQKENI. Trimming stripped 6 bases from V and 3 bases from J, with 11 bases between. The CDR3 length is 13 residues. CDR3 in DNA: TGTGCCAGCTCCCTGGGACTCAAAGAGACCCAGTACTTC. As protein: CASSLGLKETQYF. The full variable domain, completed using reference TRBV18 and TRBJ2-5, is NAGVMQNPRHLVRRRGQEARLRCSPMKGHSHVYWYRQLPEEGLKFMVYLQKENIIDESGMPKERFSAEFPKEGPSILRIQQVVRGDSAAYFCASSLGLKETQYFGPGTRLLVL.

This clone was observed a handful of times. The chain employs TRBV29-1 and TRBJ2-2, with TRBD1 matching 7 bases. This CDR3 comprises 14 residues. Germline V CDR1 and CDR2: SQVTM, ANQGSEA. V trimming: 7 bases; J trimming: 4 bases; junction bases outside the gene matches: 9. The CDR3 here is CSARRGTTTGELFF. The CDR3 DNA reads TGCAGCGCTCGCAGGGGGACGACCACCGGGGAGCTGTTTTTT.

The chain carries TRBV29-1 and TRBJ1-1; TRBD1 is a possible D gene (6 bases). The CDR3 consists of 13 residues. Trimming shortened V by 0 bases and J by 10 bases, and 15 bases separated the two germline ends. Per germline, CDR1 SQVTM and CDR2 ANQGSEA. The CDR3 is CSVEDQDSRGAFF. The CDR3 DNA is TGCAGCGTTGAAGATCAGGACAGTCGAGGAGCTTTCTTT.

The table lists this clone with a count of one. This rearrangement joins TRBV6-1 to TRBJ1-2, with TRBD1 matching 8 bases. This CDR3 has 15 residues. Per germline, CDR1 MNHNS and CDR2 SASEGT. V was pared by 3 bases and J by 6 bases, with 9 bases of the junction left unmatched. The chain's CDR3 is CASSDPGRGLNGYTF. The CDR3 region has the DNA TGTGCCAGCAGTGACCCCGGCAGGGGGCTAAATGGCTACACCTTC.